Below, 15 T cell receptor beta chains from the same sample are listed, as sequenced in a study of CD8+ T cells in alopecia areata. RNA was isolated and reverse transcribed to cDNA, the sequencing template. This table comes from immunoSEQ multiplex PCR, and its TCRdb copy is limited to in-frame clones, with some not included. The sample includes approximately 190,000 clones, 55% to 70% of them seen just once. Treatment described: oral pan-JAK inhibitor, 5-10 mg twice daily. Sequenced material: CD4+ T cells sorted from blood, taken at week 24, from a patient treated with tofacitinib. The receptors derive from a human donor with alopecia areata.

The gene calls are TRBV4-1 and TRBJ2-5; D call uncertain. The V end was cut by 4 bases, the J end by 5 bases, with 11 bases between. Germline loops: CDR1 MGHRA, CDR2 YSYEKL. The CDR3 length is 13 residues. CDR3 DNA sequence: TGCGCCAGCAGCCTTTTGAGTCAGGAGACCCAGTACTTC. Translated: CASSLLSQETQYF.

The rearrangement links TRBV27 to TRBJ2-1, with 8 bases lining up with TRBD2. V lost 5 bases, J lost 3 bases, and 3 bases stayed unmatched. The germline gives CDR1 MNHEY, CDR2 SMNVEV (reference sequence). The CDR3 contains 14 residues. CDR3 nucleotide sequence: TGTGCCAGCAGTCCGGGACTAGTCTACAATGAGCAGTTCTTC. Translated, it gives CASSPGLVYNEQFF.

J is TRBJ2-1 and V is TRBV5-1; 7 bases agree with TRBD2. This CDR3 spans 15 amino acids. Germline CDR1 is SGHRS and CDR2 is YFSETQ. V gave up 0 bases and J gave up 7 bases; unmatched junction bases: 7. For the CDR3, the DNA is TGCGCCAGCAGCTTGGCGGGAGGCTCAATGAATGAGCAGTTCTTC. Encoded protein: CASSLAGGSMNEQFF.

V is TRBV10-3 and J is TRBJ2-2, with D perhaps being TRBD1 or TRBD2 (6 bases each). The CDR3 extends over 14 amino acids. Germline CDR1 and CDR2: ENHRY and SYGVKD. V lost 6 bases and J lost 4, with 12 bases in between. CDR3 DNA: TGTGCCATCAGGGGGGGCGTGAGCACCGGGGAGCTGTTTTTT. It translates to CAIRGGVSTGELFF.

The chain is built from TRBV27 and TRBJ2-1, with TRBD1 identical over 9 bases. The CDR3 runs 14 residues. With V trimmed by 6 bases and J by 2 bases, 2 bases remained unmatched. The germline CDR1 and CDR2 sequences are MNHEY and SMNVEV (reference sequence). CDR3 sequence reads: CASRRTGAYNEQFF. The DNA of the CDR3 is TGTGCCAGCAGGCGGACAGGGGCCTACAATGAGCAGTTCTTC.

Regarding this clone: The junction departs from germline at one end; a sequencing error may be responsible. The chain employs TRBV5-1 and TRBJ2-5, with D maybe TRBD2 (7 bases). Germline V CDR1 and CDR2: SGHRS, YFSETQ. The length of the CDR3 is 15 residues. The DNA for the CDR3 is TGCGTCAGCAGCTTGGCCGGGGGGCAACAAGAGACCCAGTACTTC. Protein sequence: CVSSLAGGQQETQYF.

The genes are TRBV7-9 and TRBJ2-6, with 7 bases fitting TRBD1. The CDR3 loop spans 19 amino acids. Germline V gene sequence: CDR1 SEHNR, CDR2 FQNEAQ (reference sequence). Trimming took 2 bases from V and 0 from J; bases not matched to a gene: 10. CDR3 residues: CASSLPTGDPSSGANVLTF. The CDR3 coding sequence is TGTGCCAGCAGCTTACCCACAGGGGACCCTAGCTCTGGGGCCAACGTCCTGACTTTC.

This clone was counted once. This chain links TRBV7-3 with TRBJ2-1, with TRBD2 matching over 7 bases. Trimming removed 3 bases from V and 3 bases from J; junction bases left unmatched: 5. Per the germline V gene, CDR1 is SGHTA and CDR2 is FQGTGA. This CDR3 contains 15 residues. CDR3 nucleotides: TGTGCCAGCAGCTTCACTAGCGCGCTCTACAATGAGCAGTTCTTC. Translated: CASSFTSALYNEQFF.

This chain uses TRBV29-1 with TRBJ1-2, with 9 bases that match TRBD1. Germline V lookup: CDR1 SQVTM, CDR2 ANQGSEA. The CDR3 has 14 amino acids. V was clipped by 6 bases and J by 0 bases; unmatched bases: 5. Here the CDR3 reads CSVSRDRANYGYTF. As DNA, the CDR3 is TGCAGCGTCTCCCGGGACAGGGCTAACTATGGCTACACCTTC.

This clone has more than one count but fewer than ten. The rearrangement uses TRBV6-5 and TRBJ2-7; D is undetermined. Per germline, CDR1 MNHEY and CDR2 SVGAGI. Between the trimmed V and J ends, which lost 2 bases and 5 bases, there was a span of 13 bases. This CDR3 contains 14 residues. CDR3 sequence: CASSYGSLMHEQYF. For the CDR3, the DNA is TGTGCCAGCAGTTACGGGTCTTTAATGCACGAGCAGTACTTC.

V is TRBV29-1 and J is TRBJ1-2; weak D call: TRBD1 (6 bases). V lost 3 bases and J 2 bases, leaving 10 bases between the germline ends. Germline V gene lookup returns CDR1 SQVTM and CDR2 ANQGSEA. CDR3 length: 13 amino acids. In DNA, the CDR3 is TGCAGCGTTGAGGTCAGGGGAAACTATGGCTACACCTTC. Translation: CSVEVRGNYGYTF.

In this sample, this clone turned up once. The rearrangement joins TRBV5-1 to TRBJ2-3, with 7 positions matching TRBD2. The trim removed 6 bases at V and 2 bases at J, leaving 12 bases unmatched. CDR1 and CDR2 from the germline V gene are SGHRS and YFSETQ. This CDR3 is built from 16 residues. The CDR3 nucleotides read TGCGCCAGCAAGCCAGGTGCTAGCGGAATCACAGATACGCAGTATTTT. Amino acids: CASKPGASGITDTQYF.

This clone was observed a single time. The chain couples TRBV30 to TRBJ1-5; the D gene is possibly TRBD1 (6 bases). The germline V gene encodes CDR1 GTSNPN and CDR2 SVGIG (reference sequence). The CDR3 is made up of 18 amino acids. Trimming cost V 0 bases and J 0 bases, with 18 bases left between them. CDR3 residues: CAWSVSFGGAASNQPQHF. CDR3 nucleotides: TGTGCCTGGAGTGTATCGTTCGGGGGGGCTGCTAGCAATCAGCCCCAGCATTTT.

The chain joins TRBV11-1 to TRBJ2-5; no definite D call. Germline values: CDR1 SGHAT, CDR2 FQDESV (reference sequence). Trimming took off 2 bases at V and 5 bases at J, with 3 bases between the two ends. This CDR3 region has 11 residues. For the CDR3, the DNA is TGTGCCAGCAGCTTAAGGGAGACCCAGTACTTC. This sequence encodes CASSLRETQYF.

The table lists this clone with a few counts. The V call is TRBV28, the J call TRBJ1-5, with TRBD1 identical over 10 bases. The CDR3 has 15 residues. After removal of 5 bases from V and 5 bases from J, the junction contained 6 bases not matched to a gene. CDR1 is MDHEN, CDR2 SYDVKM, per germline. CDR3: CASSKDRGRHQPQHF. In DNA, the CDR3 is TGTGCCAGCAGTAAAGACAGGGGGCGGCATCAGCCCCAGCATTTT.